A single T cell receptor (beta chain) is shown here with its context. The antigen remains unidentified. The CDR3 extends over 18 amino acids. Germline CDR1 is SGHNT and CDR2 is YYREEE (reference sequence). Losses at the gene ends were 6 bases for V and 1 base for J; bases not matched to a gene: 9. The sample originates from a study of T cell repertoires in cytomegalovirus infection. At the level of the study: Public TCR beta signatures marked donors with CMV infection and the matching HLA. Notes on the study in general: Ex vivo, HLA-C-restricted CMV-specific TCR beta clonotypes prevailed over the rest of the response. Cumulated frequencies of public TCR beta families served to identify carriers of CMV plus the relevant HLA.

TCRdb processed the reads anew with MiXCR; each CDR3 protein has one entry. The top ten hold around 12% of the sample, which has about 310,000 distinct CDR3 sequences, roughly 15% seen once. The sequenced material came from PBMCs. This TCR came from a human donor in good health (CMV status not recorded). Some clones in this sample may be carry-over from other donors' samples. V usage is TRBV5-4 and J usage is TRBJ2-1; TRBD2 agrees at 14 bases. The CDR3 spells CASTPVGTSGGSYNEQFF. CDR3 DNA sequence: TGTGCCAGCACACCAGTTGGGACTAGCGGGGGATCCTACAATGAGCAGTTCTTC.